What follows describes a single T cell receptor (beta chain). The sample comes from a study of shared clonotypes between healthy human individuals. Genomic DNA (from each subset) was split evenly across several immunoSEQ plates. Sequencing used immunoSEQ multiplex PCR; TCRdb keeps in-frame clones, though not all of them. Among around 1.4 million clones listed, less than 99% were seen once. The CDR3 extends over 14 amino acids. Germline values: CDR1 KGHSY, CDR2 FQNENV. V lost 2 bases to trimming and J lost 3 bases, with 10 bases between them. Material for sequencing was naive CD4+ T cells sorted from blood. Sample subset: CD45RA+ positively selected. The J gene is TRBJ1-1, the V gene TRBV16; D possibly corresponds to TRBD1 (5 bases). The sequence was collected from a young man in good health. CDR3 in amino acids: CASSQHRIDTEAFF. DNA for the CDR3: TGTGCCAGCAGCCAACACAGGATCGACACTGAAGCTTTCTTT.